This T cell receptor (beta chain) was sequenced for a study of Graves' ophthalmopathy and Graves' hyperthyroidism. Looking at the study overall: Hyperthyroidism showing no ophthalmopathy within 18 months of follow-up was stable.

V lost 6 bases and J 0 bases, leaving 12 bases between the germline ends. This CDR3 has 14 amino acids. The germline CDR1 and CDR2 sequences are MNHEY and SVGEGT. Amplified material comprised TCR beta CDR3 regions derived from RNA transcripts. RT-PCR with HTBI primers came first, then second-round multiplex PCR. Each CDR3 protein gets one entry after TCRdb re-called the multiplex PCR reads with MiXCR. The sample records roughly 1.1 million distinct CDR3 sequences, about 40% being singletons. V is TRBV6-2 or TRBV6-3 and J is TRBJ2-7; unclear D gene. This receptor was taken from an adult man with Graves' hyperthyroidism. The sample was peripheral blood or thyroid tissue (not recorded which). CDR3 loop: CASRKTAVSYEQYF. DNA of the CDR3: TGTGCCAGCAGAAAAACGGCAGTCTCCTACGAGCAGTACTTC.